This T cell receptor (beta chain) was observed in a study of T cells after yellow fever vaccination. Looking at the study overall: Fractions containing few cells were prepared with SMART-Seq v4 Ultra Low Input. Whole-study findings and limits: Weaker overall was a secondary response that nonetheless peaked faster, on day 5 versus 15.

This clonotype was counted many times. As yet, its antigen is unknown. Germline values: CDR1 SEHNR, CDR2 FQNEAQ (reference sequence). This CDR3 region has 15 residues. The V segment lost 5 bases and the J segment 2 bases; nucleotides outside the gene matches: 6. 5'RACE template switching generated TCR cDNA, adding a universal primer site and UMIs. Each CDR3 protein gets one entry after TCRdb re-called the 5' RACE reads with MiXCR. This sample has 500,000 to 650,000 distinct CDR3 sequences, with roughly a sixth found just once. The TCR comes from a young man who received the YFV17D yellow fever vaccine. The sequencing used PBMCs, collected 5 days after the first yellow fever vaccination. J is TRBJ2-1 and V is TRBV7-9; 7 bases align to TRBD2. The CDR3 protein is CASSPPGTTYNEQFF. The CDR3 coding sequence is TGTGCCAGCAGCCCCCCCGGGACTACCTACAATGAGCAGTTCTTC.